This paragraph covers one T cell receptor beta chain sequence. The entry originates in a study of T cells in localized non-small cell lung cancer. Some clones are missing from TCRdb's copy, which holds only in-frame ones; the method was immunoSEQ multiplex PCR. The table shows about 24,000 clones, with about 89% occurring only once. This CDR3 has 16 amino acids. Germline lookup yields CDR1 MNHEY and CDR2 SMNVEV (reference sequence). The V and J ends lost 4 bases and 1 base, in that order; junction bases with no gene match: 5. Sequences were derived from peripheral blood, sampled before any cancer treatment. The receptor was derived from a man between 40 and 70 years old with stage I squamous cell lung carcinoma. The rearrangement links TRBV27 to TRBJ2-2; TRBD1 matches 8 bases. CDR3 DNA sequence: TGTGCCAGCAGTTCTAGACAGGGGAAGAACACCGGGGAGCTGTTTTTT. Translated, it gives CASSSRQGKNTGELFF.